This TCR beta chain was recovered during a study of cytomegalovirus exposure and HLA in healthy donors. Study findings and constraints: 164 TCR beta chains were listed as cytomegalovirus-associated.

Though nominally healthy at sampling, donors likely had unrecorded immune exposures. Germline lookup yields CDR1 SGDLS and CDR2 YYNGEE. V lost 0 bases, J lost 4 bases, and 12 bases stayed unmatched. The length of the CDR3 is 18 residues. A word on this clone: Antigen: not known.

Both 60 Vbeta primers and 13 Jbeta primers went into the PCR. The method was immunoSEQ multiplex PCR; TCRdb's version includes in-frame clones alone and lacks a portion of them. The table includes roughly 140,000 clones, about 75% detected once. The source is a man in his 60s in good health and CMV-seronegative. The chain has TRBV9 and TRBJ2-3; TRBD1 matches 9 bases. Material: PBMCs. In DNA form, the CDR3 reads TGTGCCAGCAGCGTAGATGGAGGGGGACAGGGAGGACCAGATACGCAGTATTTT. Encoded protein: CASSVDGGGQGGPDTQYF.